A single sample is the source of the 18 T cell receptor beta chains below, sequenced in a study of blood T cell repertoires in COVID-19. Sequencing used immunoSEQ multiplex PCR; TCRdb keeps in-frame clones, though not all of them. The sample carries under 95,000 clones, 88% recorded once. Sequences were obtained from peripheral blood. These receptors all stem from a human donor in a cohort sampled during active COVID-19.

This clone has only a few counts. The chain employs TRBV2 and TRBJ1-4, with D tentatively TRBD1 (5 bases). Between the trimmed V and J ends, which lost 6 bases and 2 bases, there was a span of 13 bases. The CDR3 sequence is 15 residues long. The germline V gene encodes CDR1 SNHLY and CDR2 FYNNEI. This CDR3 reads CASRLGGTTNEKLFF. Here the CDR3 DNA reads TGTGCCAGCAGGCTGGGAGGGACCACTAATGAAAAACTGTTTTTT.

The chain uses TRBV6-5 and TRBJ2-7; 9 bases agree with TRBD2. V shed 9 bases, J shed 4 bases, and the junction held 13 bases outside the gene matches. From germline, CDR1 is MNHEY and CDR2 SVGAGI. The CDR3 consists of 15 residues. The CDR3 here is CASLGPLSGGYEQYF. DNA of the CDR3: TGTGCCAGTCTTGGCCCACTAAGCGGGGGGTACGAGCAGTACTTC.

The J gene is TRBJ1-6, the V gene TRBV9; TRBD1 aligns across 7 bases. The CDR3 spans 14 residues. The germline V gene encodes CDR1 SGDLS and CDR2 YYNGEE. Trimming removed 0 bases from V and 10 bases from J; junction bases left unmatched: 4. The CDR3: CASSVGQGDSPLHF. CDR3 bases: TGTGCCAGCAGCGTAGGGCAGGGGGACTCACCCCTCCACTTT.

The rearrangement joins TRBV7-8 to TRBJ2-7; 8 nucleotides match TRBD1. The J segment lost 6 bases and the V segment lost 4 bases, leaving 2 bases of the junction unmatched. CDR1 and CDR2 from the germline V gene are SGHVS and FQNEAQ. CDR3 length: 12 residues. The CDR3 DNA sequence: TGTGCCAGCAGCTCCGGACAGGGCGAGCAGTACTTC. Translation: CASSSGQGEQYF.

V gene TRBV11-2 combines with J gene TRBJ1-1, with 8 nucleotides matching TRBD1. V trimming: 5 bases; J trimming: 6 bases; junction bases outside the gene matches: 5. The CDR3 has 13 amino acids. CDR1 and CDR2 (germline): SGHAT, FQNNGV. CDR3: CASSPDRDPEAFF. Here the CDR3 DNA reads TGTGCCAGCAGCCCGGACAGGGACCCTGAAGCTTTCTTT.

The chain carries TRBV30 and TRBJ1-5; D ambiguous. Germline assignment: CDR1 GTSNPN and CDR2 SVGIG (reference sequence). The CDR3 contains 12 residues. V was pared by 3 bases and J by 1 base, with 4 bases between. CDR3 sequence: CAWSGSNQPQHF. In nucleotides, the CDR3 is TGTGCCTGGAGCGGGAGCAATCAGCCCCAGCATTTT.

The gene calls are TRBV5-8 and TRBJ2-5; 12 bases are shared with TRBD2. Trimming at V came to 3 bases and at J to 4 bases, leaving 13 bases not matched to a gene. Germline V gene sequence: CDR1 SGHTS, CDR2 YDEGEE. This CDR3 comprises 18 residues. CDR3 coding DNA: TGTGCCAGCAGCTGGGAGACTAGCGGGAGAGCCTTACTAGAGACCCAGTACTTC. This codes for CASSWETSGRALLETQYF.

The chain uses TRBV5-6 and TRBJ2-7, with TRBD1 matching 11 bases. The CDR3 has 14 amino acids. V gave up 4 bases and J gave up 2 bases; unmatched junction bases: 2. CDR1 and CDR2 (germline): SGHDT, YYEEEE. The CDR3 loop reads CASSPGQGAYEQYF. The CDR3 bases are TGTGCCAGCAGCCCGGGACAGGGGGCCTACGAGCAGTACTTC.

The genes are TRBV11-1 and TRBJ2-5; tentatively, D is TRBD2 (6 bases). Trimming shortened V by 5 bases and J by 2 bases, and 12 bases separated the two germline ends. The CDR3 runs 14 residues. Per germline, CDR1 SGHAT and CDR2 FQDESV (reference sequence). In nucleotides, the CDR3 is TGTGCCAGCAGCCTTGGAGGGTGGCAAGAGACCCAGTACTTC. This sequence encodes CASSLGGWQETQYF.

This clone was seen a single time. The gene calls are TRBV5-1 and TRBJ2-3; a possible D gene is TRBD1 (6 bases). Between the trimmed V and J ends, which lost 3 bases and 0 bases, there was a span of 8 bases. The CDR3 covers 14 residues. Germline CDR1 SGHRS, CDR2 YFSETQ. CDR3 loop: CASSYRASTDTQYF. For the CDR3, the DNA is TGCGCCAGCAGCTACAGGGCCAGCACAGATACGCAGTATTTT.

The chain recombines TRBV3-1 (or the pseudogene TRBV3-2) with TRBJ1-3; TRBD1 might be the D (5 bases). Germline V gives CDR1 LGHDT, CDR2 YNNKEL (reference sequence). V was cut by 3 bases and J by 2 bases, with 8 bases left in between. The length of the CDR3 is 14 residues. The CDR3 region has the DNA TGTGCCAGCAGCCAGCTGACAGCTGGAAACACCATATATTTT. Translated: CASSQLTAGNTIYF.

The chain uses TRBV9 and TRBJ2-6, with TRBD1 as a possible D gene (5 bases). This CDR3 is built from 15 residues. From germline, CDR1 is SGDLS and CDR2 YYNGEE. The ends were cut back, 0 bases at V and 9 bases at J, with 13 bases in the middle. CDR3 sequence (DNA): TGTGCCAGCAGCGTAGGGAGCCAGGGCCACAACGTCCTGACTTTC. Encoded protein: CASSVGSQGHNVLTF.

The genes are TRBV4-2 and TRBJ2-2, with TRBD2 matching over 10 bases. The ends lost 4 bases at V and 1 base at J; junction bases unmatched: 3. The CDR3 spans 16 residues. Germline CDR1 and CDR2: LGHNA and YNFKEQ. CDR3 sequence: CASSPRTSGNTGELFF. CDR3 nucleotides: TGTGCCAGCAGCCCCCGGACTAGCGGGAACACCGGGGAGCTGTTTTTT.

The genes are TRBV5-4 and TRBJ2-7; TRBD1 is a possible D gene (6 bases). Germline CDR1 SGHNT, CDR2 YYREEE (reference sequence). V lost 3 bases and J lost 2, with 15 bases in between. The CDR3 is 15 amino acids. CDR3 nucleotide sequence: TGTGCCAGCAGCTCTTCAGGGGTACCCCCCTACGAGCAGTACTTC. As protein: CASSSSGVPPYEQYF.

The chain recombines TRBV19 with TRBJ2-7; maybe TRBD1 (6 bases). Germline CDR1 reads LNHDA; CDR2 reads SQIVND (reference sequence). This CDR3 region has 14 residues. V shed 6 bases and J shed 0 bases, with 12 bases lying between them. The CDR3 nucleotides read TGTGCCAGTAGCCGGGACACCAACTCCTACGAGCAGTACTTC. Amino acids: CASSRDTNSYEQYF.

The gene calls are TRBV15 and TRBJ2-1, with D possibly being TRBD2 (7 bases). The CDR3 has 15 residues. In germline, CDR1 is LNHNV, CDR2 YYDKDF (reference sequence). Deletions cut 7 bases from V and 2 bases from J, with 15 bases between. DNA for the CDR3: TGTGCCACCACCCGTGGGGGGGGCCCCTACAATGAGCAGTTCTTC. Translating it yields CATTRGGGPYNEQFF.

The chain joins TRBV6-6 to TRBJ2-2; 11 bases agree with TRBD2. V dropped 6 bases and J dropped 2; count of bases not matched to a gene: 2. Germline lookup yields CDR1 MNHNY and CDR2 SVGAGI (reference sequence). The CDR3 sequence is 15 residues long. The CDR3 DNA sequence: TGTGCCAGCAGGACTAGCGGGGTTAACACCGGGGAGCTGTTTTTT. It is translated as CASRTSGVNTGELFF.

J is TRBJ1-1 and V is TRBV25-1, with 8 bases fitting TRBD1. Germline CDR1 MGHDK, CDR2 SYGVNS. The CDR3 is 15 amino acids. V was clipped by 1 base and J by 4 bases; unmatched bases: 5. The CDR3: CASSESPTGGTEAFF. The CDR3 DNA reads TGTGCCAGCAGTGAATCCCCAACAGGGGGCACTGAAGCTTTCTTT.